The 17 T cell receptor beta chains below come from one sample, sequenced in a study of shared clonotypes between healthy human individuals (dated by TCRdb to the early 2020s). Library construction relied on the immunoSEQ multiplex PCR assay. TCRdb limited this immuneACCESS table to in-frame rearrangements with V and J called. A share of clones is missing; checked studies link under half to unresolved V genes, and the rest is unexplained. Counted in this sample were about 2.4 million clones; roughly 93% of them appeared once. 0.36% of the sample comes from the top ten. The source material was naive CD4+ T cells from PBMCs. The cell subset or site tag for this specimen amounts to: CD45RA+ positively selected. These receptors came from a man younger than 35 in good health. Some clones in this sample may be carry-over from other donors' samples.

This clone was detected only a few times. The genes are TRBV7-9 and TRBJ1-5; the D gene is possibly TRBD1 (5 bases). Per germline, CDR1 SEHNR and CDR2 FQNEAQ (reference sequence). The V and J ends lost 5 bases and 2 bases respectively, with 16 bases between them. The CDR3 length is 16 residues. Here the CDR3 reads CASSAWAGIGNQPQHF. Here the CDR3 DNA reads TGTGCCAGCAGCGCCTGGGCAGGGATAGGCAATCAGCCCCAGCATTTT.

The chain combines TRBV6-5 with TRBJ2-5; perhaps D is TRBD1 or TRBD2 (5 bases each). This CDR3 is 12 amino acids long. Germline V CDR1 and CDR2: MNHEY, SVGAGI. V was shortened by 6 bases and J by 4 bases, with 9 bases between the two germline ends. The CDR3 spells CASRYGGETQYF. The CDR3, as DNA: TGTGCCAGCAGATATGGGGGAGAGACCCAGTACTTC.

The V gene is TRBV28, the J gene TRBJ1-4; no reliable D call. With 4 bases removed from V and 8 bases from J, the gap between germline ends came to 14 bases. The germline V gene has CDR1 MDHEN and CDR2 SYDVKM. This CDR3 contains 14 residues. In nucleotides, the CDR3 is TGTGCCAGCAGTTCCGGGGATCGGTTGGAAAAACTGTTTTTT. Translating gives CASSSGDRLEKLFF.

DNA for the CDR3: TGCGCCAGCAGCTTGGCGGTACTAGCGGGAGTTGGAGATACGCAGTATTTT. Amino acid sequence: CASSLAVLAGVGDTQYF. The rearrangement uses TRBV5-1 and TRBJ2-3; 11 bases agree with TRBD2. The ends lost 0 bases at V and 5 bases at J; junction bases unmatched: 8. The germline CDR1 and CDR2 sequences are SGHRS and YFSETQ. The CDR3 loop spans 17 amino acids.

The chain carries TRBV25-1 and TRBJ2-7; D ambiguous. The CDR3 spans 12 residues. Germline-derived CDR1 and CDR2 are MGHDK and SYGVNS. With 5 bases removed from V and 2 bases from J, the gap between germline ends came to 7 bases. The CDR3 nucleotides are TGTGCCAGCAGTCCTGTACCCTACGAGCAGTACTTC. Amino acid sequence: CASSPVPYEQYF.

V gene TRBV5-1 combines with J gene TRBJ2-7; 8 bases map to TRBD2. The V segment lost 7 bases and the J segment 1 base; nucleotides outside the gene matches: 19. Per the germline V gene, CDR1 is SGHRS and CDR2 is YFSETQ. The CDR3 extends over 18 amino acids. CDR3 nucleotide sequence: TGCGCCAGCCAAAACCCTCCGGGCGGGAGGAATGGGTCCTACGAGCAGTACTTC. This codes for CASQNPPGGRNGSYEQYF.

V and J are TRBV10-3 and TRBJ2-1, with TRBD2 as a possible D gene (5 bases). The CDR3 contains 17 residues. V dropped 2 bases and J dropped 0 bases, with 14 bases sitting between them. In germline, CDR1 is ENHRY, CDR2 SYGVKD. This CDR3 reads CAISEIVTRSSYNEQFF. For the CDR3, the DNA is TGTGCCATCAGTGAGATTGTAACTAGGAGCTCCTACAATGAGCAGTTCTTC.

The CDR3 region is CASSFSNIQYF. The CDR3 DNA follows: TGTGCCAGCAGCTTCTCAAACATTCAGTACTTC. The chain carries TRBV7-2 and TRBJ2-4; D unresolved. V lost 3 bases to trimming and J lost 6 bases, with 3 bases between them. CDR1 is SGHTA, CDR2 FQGNSA, per germline. The CDR3 has 11 amino acids.

This rearrangement joins TRBV20-1 to TRBJ1-1; D is unresolved. V lost 4 bases, J lost 8 bases, and 5 bases lay in between. The CDR3 covers 9 residues. In germline, CDR1 is DFQATT, CDR2 SNEGSKA (reference sequence). CDR3 bases: TGCAGTGCTAACATCGAAGCTTTCTTT. As protein: CSANIEAFF.

The chain is built from TRBV4-2 and TRBJ2-7; 13 nucleotides match TRBD2. The CDR3 has 18 residues. Germline CDR1 is LGHNA and CDR2 is YNFKEQ. V was clipped by 3 bases and J by 6 bases; unmatched bases: 14. CDR3 amino acids: CASSQPPGTSGMSGEQYF. The CDR3 DNA reads TGTGCCAGCAGCCAGCCCCCGGGGACTAGCGGGATGTCCGGCGAGCAGTACTTC.

The J gene is TRBJ2-1, the V gene TRBV5-1, with TRBD2 identical over 11 bases. Trimming cost V 0 bases and J 9 bases; bases outside gene matches: 14. CDR3 length: 18 residues. Germline loops: CDR1 SGHRS, CDR2 YFSETQ. The CDR3 coding sequence is TGCGCCAGCAGCTTGGTCCCCTTTTTAGCGGGAGGGCAGGGTGAGCAGTTCTTC. Its translation: CASSLVPFLAGGQGEQFF. The variable domain in full, completed from reference TRBV5-1 and TRBJ2-1, reads KAGVTQTPRYLIKTRGQQVTLSCSPISGHRSVSWYQQTPGQGLQFLFEYFSETQRNKGNFPGRFSGRQFSNSRSEMNVSTLELGDSALYLCASSLVPFLAGGQGEQFFGPGTRLTVL.

The chain links TRBV28 to TRBJ2-3, with a tentative D call TRBD2 (5 bases). The CDR3 is 19 amino acids. The V and J ends lost 2 bases and 2 bases respectively, with 23 bases between them. Germline assignment: CDR1 MDHEN and CDR2 SYDVKM. This chain's CDR3 is CASSLRLPPGVGDTDTQYF. The CDR3 DNA reads TGTGCCAGCAGTTTAAGACTACCTCCTGGGGTTGGTGACACAGATACGCAGTATTTT. Variable domain in full (rest from reference TRBV28 and TRBJ2-3): DVKVTQSSRYLVKRTGEKVFLECVQDMDHENMFWYRQDPGLGLRLIYFSYDVKMKEKGDIPEGYSVSREKKERFSLILESASTNQTSMYLCASSLRLPPGVGDTDTQYFGPGTRLTVL.

The chain links TRBV5-1 to TRBJ1-4; a possible D gene is TRBD1 (5 bases). Trimming took off 0 bases at V and 6 bases at J, with 12 bases between the two ends. Germline CDR1 SGHRS, CDR2 YFSETQ. The CDR3 sequence is 15 residues long. CDR3 sequence (DNA): TGCGCCAGCAGCTTGGTTCCGGGGACGGATGAAAAACTGTTTTTT. It encodes CASSLVPGTDEKLFF.

Details on this clone: Other DNA sequences in this specimen translate into the identical CDR3. The rearrangement uses TRBV29-1 and TRBJ1-1; D is unclear. This CDR3 has 12 residues. Looked up from germline, CDR1 is SQVTM and CDR2 is ANQGSEA. Trimming removed 4 bases from V and 1 base from J, with 7 bases in between. The CDR3 here is CSVVRGNTEAFF. The CDR3, as DNA: TGCAGCGTTGTCCGAGGGAACACTGAAGCTTTCTTT.

This clone was detected once. The J gene is TRBJ1-3, the V gene TRBV5-1, with D uncertain. V gave up 0 bases and J gave up 2 bases, with 9 bases separating them. CDR3 size: 15 residues. The germline V gene has CDR1 SGHRS and CDR2 YFSETQ. CDR3 loop: CASSLAGSAGNTIYF. The DNA for the CDR3 is TGCGCCAGCAGCTTGGCCGGGAGCGCTGGAAACACCATATATTTT.

This chain joins TRBV5-4 and TRBJ2-1, with 12 nucleotides matching TRBD2. Germline trimming cut 2 bases from V and 7 bases from J; bases unmatched to any gene: 7. The CDR3 length is 16 residues. Germline assignment: CDR1 SGHNT and CDR2 YYREEE (reference sequence). The CDR3 DNA reads TGTGCCAGCAGCTTTCCTAGCGGGAGGGTCTTGAATGAGCAGTTCTTC. Its protein is CASSFPSGRVLNEQFF.

On this clone itself: Within the sample, other DNA sequences also encode this same CDR3. The chain links TRBV19 to TRBJ1-5; the D gene is possibly TRBD1 (6 bases). This CDR3 contains 12 residues. Germline values: CDR1 LNHDA, CDR2 SQIVND (reference sequence). V was pared by 6 bases and J by 7 bases, with 10 bases between. CDR3 in DNA: TGTGCCAGTAGCCCTAGGGGGCAGCCCCAGCATTTT. Protein: CASSPRGQPQHF. Variable domain in full (rest from reference TRBV19 and TRBJ1-5): DGGITQSPKYLFRKEGQNVTLSCEQNLNHDAMYWYRQDPGQGLRLIYYSQIVNDFQKGDIAEGYSVSREKKESFPLTVTSAQKNPTAFYLCASSPRGQPQHFGDGTRLSIL.